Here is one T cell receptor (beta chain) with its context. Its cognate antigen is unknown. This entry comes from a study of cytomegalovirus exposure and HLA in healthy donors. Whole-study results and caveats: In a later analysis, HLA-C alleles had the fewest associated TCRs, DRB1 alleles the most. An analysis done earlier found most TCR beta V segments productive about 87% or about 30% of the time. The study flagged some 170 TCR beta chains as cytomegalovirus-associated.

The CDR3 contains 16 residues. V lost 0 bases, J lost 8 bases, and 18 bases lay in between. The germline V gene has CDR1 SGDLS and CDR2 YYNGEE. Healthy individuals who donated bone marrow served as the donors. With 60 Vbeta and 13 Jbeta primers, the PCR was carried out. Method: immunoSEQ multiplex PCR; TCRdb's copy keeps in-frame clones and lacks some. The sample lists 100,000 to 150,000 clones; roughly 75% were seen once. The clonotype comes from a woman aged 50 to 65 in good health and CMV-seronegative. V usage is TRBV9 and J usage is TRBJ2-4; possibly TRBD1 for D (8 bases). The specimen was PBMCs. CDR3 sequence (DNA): TGTGCCAGCAGCGTAGGATCAAACACAGGGGGGGACATTCAGTACTTC. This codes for CASSVGSNTGGDIQYF.